This passage covers 26 T cell receptor beta chains from one sample sequenced in a study of T-cell reconstitution after alpha-beta-depleted transplantation in children. It was with unique molecular identifiers that the TCRbeta library was prepared. MiXCR, run by TCRdb on the PCR reads, gives a single entry per CDR3 protein. The data show approximately 590,000 distinct CDR3 sequences, 8% to 11% seen once. The sequenced sample was PBMCs from the stem cell graft donor, obtained from the stem cell graft. Receptor source: a human donor who donated a stem cell graft to a child with acute myeloid leukemia.

The chain recombines TRBV6-1 with TRBJ2-5, with TRBD1 matching over 12 bases. Germline V CDR1 and CDR2: MNHNS, SASEGT. V lost 6 bases and J lost 4; bases outside the gene matches: 15. This CDR3 has 18 residues. The CDR3 nucleotides read TGTGCCAGCAGCGACCGGGACAGGGGGCCTTTTAGCGTAGAGACCCAGTACTTC. It specifies CASSDRDRGPFSVETQYF.

This clonotype has just a few counts. The chain uses TRBV12-3 or TRBV12-4 and TRBJ1-1; 7 bases align to TRBD1. The V and J ends lost 6 bases and 2 bases, in that order; junction bases with no gene match: 15. This CDR3 has 17 residues. This CDR3 reads CASSGDRGMGTNTEAFF. The CDR3 DNA sequence: TGTGCCAGCAGCGGGGACAGAGGGATGGGGACCAACACTGAAGCTTTCTTT.

The chain joins TRBV12-3 or TRBV12-4 to TRBJ1-2, with no clear D. V lost 5 bases and J lost 4, with 17 bases in between. The CDR3 runs to 15 residues. CDR3 in amino acids: CASSRDTTWSYGYTF. CDR3 DNA sequence: TGTGCCAGCAGTCGAGACACGACGTGGAGCTATGGCTACACCTTC.

A note on this clonotype: Compared with germline, one end of the junction differs, possibly owing to a read error. The V and J genes are TRBV20-1 and TRBJ1-1, with D maybe TRBD1 (6 bases). Germline CDR1 reads DFQATT; CDR2 reads SNEGSKA (reference sequence). The CDR3 has 14 amino acids. The DNA for the CDR3 is TGCAGTGCGAGAGGGGGTGGGGGACACACTGAAGCTTTCTTT. As protein: CSARGGGGHTEAFF.

This clonotype has at least ten counts. The V and J genes are TRBV4-3 and TRBJ2-1; tentatively, D is TRBD2 (6 bases). CDR1 and CDR2 (germline): LGHNA, YSLEER. The CDR3 spans 16 residues. V lost 0 bases to trimming and J lost 5 bases, with 14 bases between them. The CDR3 DNA reads as TGCGCCAGCAGCCAAGATCCCCCGGGAGAGCACAATGAGCAGTTCTTC. Its translation is CASSQDPPGEHNEQFF.

This clonotype was detected ten times or more. The V call is TRBV7-9, the J call TRBJ1-5; 7 bases fit TRBD1. This CDR3 region has 18 residues. Germline V gene data show CDR1 as SEHNR and CDR2 as FQNEAQ (reference sequence). Losses at the gene ends were 1 base for V and 2 bases for J; bases not matched to a gene: 11. CDR3 in amino acids: CASSLGTGVSKGNQPQHF. The CDR3 nucleotides read TGTGCCAGCAGCTTAGGGACAGGCGTAAGTAAAGGCAATCAGCCCCAGCATTTT.

Ten or more counts support this clonotype. This chain's CDR3 is CASSQVLAGSKTEQFF. Written as DNA, the CDR3 is TGCGCCAGCAGCCAAGTTCTAGCGGGGTCTAAGACTGAGCAGTTCTTC. The chain is built from TRBV4-3 and TRBJ2-1; 9 bases are a match to TRBD2. V lost 1 base to trimming and J lost 9 bases; unmatched junction nucleotides: 10. Germline V lookup: CDR1 LGHNA, CDR2 YSLEER. CDR3 size: 16 residues.

Only a few counts were recorded for this clonotype. The V and J genes are TRBV5-1 and TRBJ2-2; D call uncertain. CDR3 length equals 13 residues. CDR1 is SGHRS and CDR2 is YFSETQ in the germline V gene. Trimming shortened V by 7 bases and J by 3 bases, and 10 bases separated the two germline ends. CDR3 loop: CASGAAHTGELFF. CDR3 coding DNA: TGCGCCAGCGGCGCCGCCCACACCGGGGAGCTGTTTTTT.

This clonotype was counted many times. The J gene is TRBJ2-7, the V gene TRBV27; 9 nucleotides line up with TRBD1. The junction had 23 bases not matched to a gene; V was cut back by 8 bases and J by 0 bases. Per germline, CDR1 MNHEY and CDR2 SMNVEV (reference sequence). The CDR3 is made up of 20 amino acids. CDR3 amino acids: CASYMTFQGQGKAGSYEQYF. The CDR3 nucleotides read TGTGCCAGCTATATGACATTTCAGGGACAGGGCAAAGCGGGCTCCTACGAGCAGTACTTC.

This clonotype was counted a few times. V gene TRBV20-1 combines with J gene TRBJ1-1; D remains unclear. Trimming removed 0 bases at V and 0 bases at J, with 14 bases between. The length of the CDR3 is 16 residues. CDR1 is DFQATT and CDR2 is SNEGSKA in the germline V gene (reference sequence). CDR3 DNA sequence: TGCAGTGCTAGAGATCCTGGGGTCAACATGAACACTGAAGCTTTCTTT. Amino acid sequence: CSARDPGVNMNTEAFF.

The genes are TRBV18 and TRBJ2-2; 7 nucleotides align to TRBD2. CDR1 is KGHSH and CDR2 is LQKENI in the germline V gene. V dropped 5 bases and J dropped 0; count of bases not matched to a gene: 6. CDR3 length equals 16 residues. The CDR3 DNA is TGTGCCAGCTCAACCGGAGCGGGGCCGAACACCGGGGAGCTGTTTTTT. Protein product: CASSTGAGPNTGELFF.

This clonotype was detected only a few times. The rearrangement links TRBV3-1 to TRBJ2-7; no firm D call. Trimming stripped 1 base from V and 0 bases from J, with 7 bases between. Germline CDR1 and CDR2: LGHDT and YNNKEL (reference sequence). This CDR3 has 14 residues. The CDR3 protein is CASSQGLSSYEQYF. The CDR3 region has the DNA TGTGCCAGCAGCCAAGGGCTTAGCTCCTACGAGCAGTACTTC.

This clonotype was counted at least ten times. V usage is TRBV12-3 or TRBV12-4 and J usage is TRBJ2-7, with 13 bases identical to TRBD2. Trimming removed 6 bases from V and 1 base from J; junction bases left unmatched: 9. The CDR3 length is 17 residues. The CDR3 bases are TGTGCCAGCAGCAGGGGGTGGGGACTAGCGGGATCCTACGAGCAGTACTTC. It specifies CASSRGWGLAGSYEQYF.

The rearrangement joins TRBV6-5 to TRBJ2-4, with TRBD2 matching over 9 bases. The CDR3 spans 19 residues. The V and J ends lost 2 bases and 6 bases, in that order; junction bases with no gene match: 17. The germline gives CDR1 MNHEY, CDR2 SVGAGI. DNA of the CDR3: TGTGCCAGCAGTTACCTTCCGTTGCCAGGGCCTAGCGGGATAAACATTCAGTACTTC. This translates into CASSYLPLPGPSGINIQYF.

CDR3 protein: CASSPRDSSNQPQHF. The CDR3 DNA reads TGTGCCAGCAGTCCCCGGGATTCTAGCAATCAGCCCCAGCATTTT. J is TRBJ1-5 and V is TRBV27; unclear D gene. Trimming stripped 5 bases from V and 0 bases from J, with 11 bases between. Per germline, CDR1 MNHEY and CDR2 SMNVEV (reference sequence). This CDR3 spans 15 amino acids.

V usage is TRBV12-3 or TRBV12-4 and J usage is TRBJ2-7; the D call may be TRBD1 or TRBD2 (5 bases each). This CDR3 spans 15 amino acids. Between the trimmed V and J ends, which lost 2 bases and 4 bases, there was a span of 15 bases. The CDR3 loop reads CASSLSGIGGYEQYF. For the CDR3, the DNA is TGTGCCAGCAGTTTATCCGGGATTGGGGGATACGAGCAGTACTTC.

This clonotype was seen only a few times. This rearrangement joins TRBV7-2 to TRBJ2-5; no clear D gene. Looked up from germline, CDR1 is SGHTA and CDR2 is FQGNSA. Trimming shortened V by 2 bases and J by 7 bases, and 8 bases separated the two germline ends. This CDR3 region has 12 residues. The DNA for the CDR3 is TGTGCCAGCAGCTTACCGGGTCTGACCCAGTACTTC. Translating gives CASSLPGLTQYF.

V is TRBV7-8 and J is TRBJ2-7; a weak D match, TRBD1 (6 bases). CDR1 SGHVS and CDR2 FQNEAQ come from the germline V gene. This CDR3 is built from 11 residues. The V and J ends lost 4 bases and 7 bases respectively, with 8 bases between them. CDR3 protein: CASSSGTEQYF. In DNA form, the CDR3 reads TGTGCCAGCAGCTCTGGGACAGAGCAGTACTTC.

The chain has TRBV28 and TRBJ2-5, with D tentatively TRBD2 (5 bases). The CDR3 runs 15 residues. Per germline, CDR1 MDHEN and CDR2 SYDVKM. With 3 bases removed from V and 1 base from J, the gap between germline ends came to 12 bases. The CDR3 reads CASSFTSLPQETQYF. The DNA for the CDR3 is TGTGCCAGCAGTTTTACTAGTCTCCCCCAAGAGACCCAGTACTTC.

This clonotype was seen only a few times. The chain is built from TRBV6-2 or TRBV6-3 and TRBJ1-2; D uncertain. Trimming took 2 bases from V and 6 from J, leaving 7 bases between them. The CDR3 loop spans 12 amino acids. Germline loops: CDR1 MNHEY, CDR2 SVGEGT. CDR3 in amino acids: CASSYRANGYTF. The CDR3 DNA reads as TGTGCCAGCAGTTACAGAGCAAATGGCTACACCTTC.

This clonotype has only a few counts. The CDR3 DNA sequence: TGTGCCAGCAGCTTGGAGGGGACTAGCGGGAGGAGCTCCTACAATGAGCAGTTCTTC. This gives the protein CASSLEGTSGRSSYNEQFF. The gene calls are TRBV11-2 and TRBJ2-1; 15 positions match TRBD2. J lost 0 bases, V lost 3 bases, and 6 bases had no gene match. The CDR3 loop spans 19 amino acids. Germline CDR1 and CDR2: SGHAT and FQNNGV.

The sample holds many counts of this clonotype. The V and J genes are TRBV15 and TRBJ2-5, with D possibly TRBD1 on 5 matching bases. The CDR3 covers 15 residues. The germline CDR1 and CDR2 sequences are LNHNV and YYDKDF (reference sequence). Trimming removed 0 bases at V and 5 bases at J, with 13 bases between. The CDR3 is CATSRDNKGMETQYF. CDR3 nucleotide sequence: TGTGCCACCAGCAGAGATAATAAGGGGATGGAGACCCAGTACTTC.

The rearrangement uses TRBV14 and TRBJ2-1; 11 positions agree with TRBD2. Germline trimming cut 1 base from V and 6 bases from J; bases unmatched to any gene: 11. Germline CDR1 and CDR2: SGHDN and FVKESK. This CDR3 contains 18 residues. In DNA form, the CDR3 reads TGTGCCAGCAGCCAAGTGCCTAGCGGGAGGCTCGGGGTCAATGAGCAGTTCTTC. Translation: CASSQVPSGRLGVNEQFF.

The chain has TRBV12-3 or TRBV12-4 and TRBJ1-1, with 9 bases matching TRBD1. This CDR3 has 12 residues. V lost 6 bases and J lost 5; bases outside the gene matches: 1. This chain's CDR3 is CASRGTGTEAFF. CDR3 DNA: TGTGCCAGCAGGGGGACAGGGACTGAAGCTTTCTTT.

This chain joins TRBV24-1 and TRBJ1-2; D may be TRBD1 (6 bases). V gave up 3 bases and J gave up 1 base, with 14 bases separating them. This CDR3 has 16 amino acids. Germline V gives CDR1 KGHDR, CDR2 SFDVKD. The chain's CDR3 is CATSDGPGHLNYGYTF. The CDR3, as DNA: TGTGCCACCAGTGATGGCCCGGGACACCTTAACTATGGCTACACCTTC.

A few counts support this clonotype. This chain links TRBV20-1 with TRBJ2-7; D is possibly TRBD1 or TRBD2 (5 bases each). Germline loops: CDR1 DFQATT, CDR2 SNEGSKA (reference sequence). The CDR3 spans 12 residues. Trimming pared 6 bases from V and 1 base from J, leaving 10 bases between. Written as DNA, the CDR3 is TGCAGTGCCAGGGTAGCGTCCTACGAGCAGTACTTC. Translating it yields CSARVASYEQYF.